This T cell receptor beta chain was documented in a study of early stage breast cancer tumors. Study as a whole: Samples were sequenced at roughly 10-fold average coverage.

TCRdb keeps only in-frame clones here, not all; method: immunoSEQ multiplex PCR. The sample carries 30,000 to 40,000 clones, 70% to 80% recorded once. The germline CDR1 and CDR2 sequences are LGHNA and YNFKEQ. The CDR3 has 14 residues. V was clipped by 0 bases and J by 13 bases; unmatched bases: 8. This clonotype was obtained from a person in their 60s with breast cancer. Material: blood. V gene TRBV4-2 combines with J gene TRBJ2-3; 9 bases align to TRBD2. The CDR3, as DNA: TGTGCCAGCAGCCAAGATAACGCGGGAGGGCCTAAGTATTTT. Residues: CASSQDNAGGPKYF.